This passage covers 26 T cell receptor beta chains from one sample sequenced in a study of cytomegalovirus exposure and HLA in healthy donors. The PCR made use of 60 Vbeta and 13 Jbeta primers. Data came from immunoSEQ multiplex PCR; TCRdb stores just in-frame clones and leaves some out. Seen here are over 150,000 clones, around 77% observed once, and the top ten hold 2.5% to 3.5%. The source material was PBMCs. Receptors originate from a young woman in good health and CMV-seronegative.

In its sample, this clone was seen a few times. The CDR3, as DNA: TGTGCCAGCACCAACCTCGGACAGGGGAGCAATCAGCCCCAGCATTTT. Translated, it gives CASTNLGQGSNQPQHF. The chain combines TRBV28 with TRBJ1-5; 9 nucleotides agree with TRBD1. Looked up from germline, CDR1 is MDHEN and CDR2 is SYDVKM. The CDR3 sequence is 16 residues long. With 7 bases clipped from V and 1 base from J, the junction kept 8 bases outside the gene matches.

This chain connects TRBV2 to TRBJ2-5; 8 nucleotides agree with TRBD2. Trimming cost V 6 bases and J 2 bases; bases outside gene matches: 11. CDR3 length: 16 residues. Germline assignment: CDR1 SNHLY and CDR2 FYNNEI. The CDR3 region is CASSQPQRENQETQYF. In nucleotides, the CDR3 is TGTGCCAGCAGCCAACCCCAGCGGGAGAATCAAGAGACCCAGTACTTC.

This clone was seen only once. The chain carries TRBV28 and TRBJ2-7; unclear D gene. The CDR3 runs to 16 residues. The germline gives CDR1 MDHEN, CDR2 SYDVKM. Trimming cost V 2 bases and J 4 bases, with 18 bases left between them. CDR3 nucleotide sequence: TGTGCCAGCAGTTTACTCTCGCCGCTCACACATTACGAGCAGTACTTC. Translated, it gives CASSLLSPLTHYEQYF.

The chain uses TRBV11-2 and TRBJ2-5, with 7 positions matching TRBD1. Gene TRBJ2-7 matches the end of the DNA better, so the J call may be wrong. The CDR3 contains 15 residues. Germline assignment: CDR1 SGHAT and CDR2 FQNNGV. CDR3: CASSLGQSYTYEQYF. The CDR3 DNA sequence: TGTGCCAGCAGCCTGGGACAGTCCTACACCTACGAGCAGTACTTC.

The chain is built from TRBV7-2 and TRBJ2-7; 8 bases are a match to TRBD2. CDR1 and CDR2 from the germline V gene are SGHTA and FQGNSA. After removal of 4 bases from V and 1 base from J, the junction contained 6 bases not matched to a gene. CDR3 length: 15 residues. Here the CDR3 reads CASSSTSVLSYEQYF. The CDR3 DNA reads TGTGCCAGCAGCTCGACTAGCGTACTATCCTACGAGCAGTACTTC.

This chain links TRBV6-5 with TRBJ2-4; possible D gene TRBD2, 6 bases. The CDR3 extends over 13 amino acids. V lost 3 bases and J 8 bases, leaving 11 bases between the germline ends. The germline V gene encodes CDR1 MNHEY and CDR2 SVGAGI. The CDR3 spells CASSYTRRDIQYF. In nucleotides, the CDR3 is TGTGCCAGCAGTTATACCCGGAGGGACATTCAGTACTTC.

V and J are TRBV4-1 and TRBJ1-4; the D is unclear. This CDR3 has 13 amino acids. Looked up from germline, CDR1 is MGHRA and CDR2 is YSYEKL. The V end was cut by 4 bases, the J end by 8 bases, with 11 bases between. The CDR3 protein is CASSRGVEEKLFF. The CDR3 DNA follows: TGCGCCAGCAGCCGAGGCGTTGAGGAAAAACTGTTTTTT.

The chain carries TRBV7-2 and TRBJ2-1, with D possibly matching TRBD1 (5 bases). The CDR3 extends over 18 amino acids. CDR1 is SGHTA, CDR2 FQGNSA, per germline. Trimming removed 2 bases at V and 5 bases at J, with 22 bases between. DNA of the CDR3: TGTGCCAGCAGCTTAACCCCCTTCCGACAGAAAACAAACAATGAGCAGTTCTTC. Its translation: CASSLTPFRQKTNNEQFF.

In this sample, this clone turned up once. The rearrangement joins TRBV28 to TRBJ1-1; 7 nucleotides align to TRBD1. The germline V gene has CDR1 MDHEN and CDR2 SYDVKM. There are 16 residues in the CDR3. The V segment lost 6 bases and the J segment 1 base; nucleotides outside the gene matches: 11. The DNA for the CDR3 is TGTGCCAGCAGATATGACCCCCAGGGGGGGAACACTGAAGCTTTCTTT. Residues: CASRYDPQGGNTEAFF.

The chain employs TRBV15 and TRBJ1-5, with TRBD1 as a possible D gene (5 bases). The V end was cut by 5 bases, the J end by 5 bases, with 22 bases between. Germline loops: CDR1 LNHNV, CDR2 YYDKDF (reference sequence). The CDR3 contains 17 residues. CDR3 in amino acids: CATSATPGGKVDQPQHF. In DNA form, the CDR3 reads TGTGCCACCAGCGCCACCCCGGGGGGAAAGGTGGATCAGCCCCAGCATTTT. Full variable domain (rest looked up from reference TRBV15 and TRBJ1-5): DAMVIQNPRYQVTQFGKPVTLSCSQTLNHNVMYWYQQKSSQAPKLLFHYYDKDFNNEADTPDNFQSRRPNTSFCFLDIRSPGLGDTAMYLCATSATPGGKVDQPQHFGDGTRLSIL.

V and J are TRBV18 and TRBJ2-5, with TRBD1 matching 8 bases. The CDR3 covers 13 residues. V lost 6 bases and J lost 4; bases outside the gene matches: 4. Germline CDR1 KGHSH, CDR2 LQKENI. CDR3 sequence: CASSTGAGETQYF. The DNA for the CDR3 is TGTGCCAGCTCGACAGGGGCGGGAGAGACCCAGTACTTC. The whole variable domain, filled in from reference TRBV18 and TRBJ2-5, reads NAGVMQNPRHLVRRRGQEARLRCSPMKGHSHVYWYRQLPEEGLKFMVYLQKENIIDESGMPKERFSAEFPKEGPSILRIQQVVRGDSAAYFCASSTGAGETQYFGPGTRLLVL.

The rearrangement uses TRBV10-3 and TRBJ1-4; TRBD1 agrees at 7 bases. The CDR3 spans 15 residues. Trimming took 6 bases from V and 5 from J; bases not matched to a gene: 9. The germline V gene encodes CDR1 ENHRY and CDR2 SYGVKD. CDR3 amino acids: CAISGRQGGNEKLFF. As DNA, the CDR3 is TGTGCCATCAGCGGCCGACAGGGTGGCAATGAAAAACTGTTTTTT.

Of note for this clone: Other DNA sequences from this sample encode an identical CDR3 as well. The chain carries TRBV5-1 and TRBJ1-5; 9 bases line up with TRBD1. Germline V gene data show CDR1 as SGHRS and CDR2 as YFSETQ. The CDR3 consists of 14 residues. V shed 4 bases and J 5 bases; nucleotides not matched to a gene: 4. The chain's CDR3 is CASSLTGGDQPQHF. The CDR3 coding sequence is TGCGCCAGCAGCCTGACAGGGGGGGATCAGCCCCAGCATTTT.

The V and J genes are TRBV14 and TRBJ2-7; TRBD1 matches at 7 bases. CDR1 and CDR2 (germline): SGHDN, FVKESK. The length of the CDR3 is 15 residues. With 6 bases clipped from V and 0 bases from J, the junction kept 8 bases outside the gene matches. CDR3 nucleotides: TGTGCCAGCAGGCCTACAGGGGAGAGCTCCTACGAGCAGTACTTC. The encoded protein is CASRPTGESSYEQYF.

This chain joins TRBV29-1 and TRBJ1-6, with D perhaps TRBD1 (6 bases). The CDR3 contains 13 residues. Trimming removed 4 bases at V and 3 bases at J, with 7 bases between. The germline CDR1 and CDR2 sequences are SQVTM and ANQGSEA. The CDR3 reads CSVGQDYNSPLHF. CDR3 sequence (DNA): TGCAGCGTTGGACAGGACTATAATTCACCCCTCCACTTT.

V and J are TRBV2 and TRBJ1-5; 10 bases map to TRBD1. From germline, CDR1 is SNHLY and CDR2 FYNNEI. The CDR3 runs to 16 residues. V dropped 6 bases and J dropped 4; count of bases not matched to a gene: 9. CDR3 residues: CASSRDRGGGNQPQHF. Written as DNA, the CDR3 is TGTGCCAGCAGCCGGGACAGGGGTGGTGGGAATCAGCCCCAGCATTTT.

The chain employs TRBV7-2 and TRBJ2-7, with TRBD2 matching over 9 bases. The germline V gene has CDR1 SGHTA and CDR2 FQGNSA. V lost 1 base and J lost 5; bases outside the gene matches: 6. The CDR3 consists of 15 residues. For the CDR3, the DNA is TGTGCCAGCAGCTTAGAGGTAGCGGGAGATCACGAGCAGTACTTC. Translated: CASSLEVAGDHEQYF.

For this clone: At one end, the junction sequence differs from germline, possibly due to a read error. V usage is TRBV11-2 and J usage is TRBJ2-7; 8 nucleotides align to TRBD1. Per germline, CDR1 SGHAT and CDR2 FQNNGV. The CDR3 contains 13 residues. CDR3 bases: TGTGCCAGCAGCTTAGATCAGGGGGCACCTCCTGGTTTC. It specifies CASSLDQGAPPGF.

The chain has TRBV4-2 and TRBJ2-5, with 8 bases identical to TRBD1. The ends lost 5 bases at V and 2 bases at J; junction bases unmatched: 7. The CDR3 length is 15 residues. Germline CDR1 LGHNA, CDR2 YNFKEQ. This CDR3 reads CASSSQDRVQETQYF. DNA for the CDR3: TGTGCCAGCAGCTCACAGGACAGGGTGCAAGAGACCCAGTACTTC.

The chain is built from TRBV27 and TRBJ1-5; 9 positions match TRBD1. Germline V lookup: CDR1 MNHEY, CDR2 SMNVEV (reference sequence). V dropped 8 bases and J dropped 4; count of bases not matched to a gene: 6. The CDR3 spans 14 residues. The CDR3 DNA reads TGTGCCAGCGACGAGACAGGGGGGAATCAGCCCCAGCATTTT. The encoded protein is CASDETGGNQPQHF.

The gene calls are TRBV4-1 and TRBJ2-7; TRBD2 agrees at 12 bases. This CDR3 has 17 residues. Germline CDR1 and CDR2: MGHRA and YSYEKL. V lost 1 base and J lost 0; bases outside the gene matches: 4. This CDR3 reads CASSQVASGGASYEQYF. For the CDR3, the DNA is TGCGCCAGCAGCCAAGTTGCTAGCGGGGGGGCCTCCTACGAGCAGTACTTC.

The genes are TRBV27 and TRBJ1-6; D remains ambiguous. The length of the CDR3 is 15 residues. V lost 6 bases, J lost 14 bases, and 23 bases lay in between. Germline values: CDR1 MNHEY, CDR2 SMNVEV (reference sequence). The CDR3 bases are TGTGCCAGCAGCTCTGGACTCCATCGTGATTCTGCCCTCCACTTT. Translating it yields CASSSGLHRDSALHF.

This chain joins TRBV30 and TRBJ2-1, with D tentatively TRBD2 (6 bases). V dropped 2 bases and J dropped 6 bases, with 20 bases sitting between them. The CDR3 runs 16 residues. CDR1 and CDR2 from the germline V gene are GTSNPN and SVGIG (reference sequence). The CDR3 DNA follows: TGTGCCTGGAGTCCCCGAGCGGGCTTACCTTTCAATGAGCAGTTCTTC. Protein: CAWSPRAGLPFNEQFF.

The CDR3 DNA reads TGTGCCACCAGCAGAGAGGGGGGGTTTGTGAAACTGTTTTTT. Its translation is CATSREGGFVKLFF. The chain recombines TRBV15 with TRBJ1-4; tentatively, D is TRBD1 (5 bases). The CDR3 runs to 14 residues. In germline, CDR1 is LNHNV, CDR2 YYDKDF (reference sequence). V gave up 0 bases and J gave up 11 bases, with 13 bases separating them.

In this sample, this clone turned up a few times. The chain uses TRBV5-6 and TRBJ1-4; D remains ambiguous. The CDR3 spans 15 residues. CDR1 and CDR2 (germline): SGHDT, YYEEEE. V lost 3 bases and J lost 0, with 9 bases in between. CDR3 loop: CASSWWAATNEKLFF. DNA for the CDR3: TGTGCCAGCAGCTGGTGGGCAGCAACTAATGAAAAACTGTTTTTT.

The genes are TRBV28 and TRBJ2-5; D is unclear. The germline gives CDR1 MDHEN, CDR2 SYDVKM. The V end lost 3 bases, the J end lost 1 base, and 15 bases lay between the germline ends. This CDR3 region has 16 residues. The CDR3 DNA is TGTGCCAGCAGTTTCGTGACCTCGCGGTTCCAAGAGACCCAGTACTTC. Amino acids: CASSFVTSRFQETQYF.